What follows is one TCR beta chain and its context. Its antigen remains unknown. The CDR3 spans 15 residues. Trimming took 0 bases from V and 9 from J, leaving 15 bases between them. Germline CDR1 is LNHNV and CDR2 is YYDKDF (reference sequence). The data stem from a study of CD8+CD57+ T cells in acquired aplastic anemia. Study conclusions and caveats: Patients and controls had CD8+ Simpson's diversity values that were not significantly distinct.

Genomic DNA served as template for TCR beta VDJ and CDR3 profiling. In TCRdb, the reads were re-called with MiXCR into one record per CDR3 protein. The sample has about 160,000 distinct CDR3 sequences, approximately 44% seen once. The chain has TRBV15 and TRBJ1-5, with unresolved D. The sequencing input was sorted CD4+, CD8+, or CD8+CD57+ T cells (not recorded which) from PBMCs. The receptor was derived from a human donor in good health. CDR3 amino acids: CATSRDRGSAAPQHF. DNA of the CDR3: TGTGCCACCAGCAGAGATAGAGGTTCTGCGGCGCCCCAGCATTTT.